The clone carrying this T cell receptor (beta chain) appeared a single time. The protocol was immunoSEQ multiplex PCR, while the TCRdb copy is restricted to in-frame clones and leaves out a portion. The profile shows 200,000 or so clones, around 86% of them singletons. The record originates from a study of blood T cell repertoires in COVID-19. Across the whole study: Spain, Italy and the United States supplied samples that represented acute and convalescent COVID-19.

Sequencing was carried out using peripheral blood. The TCR originated in a human donor in a cohort sampled during active COVID-19.

CDR3 DNA sequence: TGTGCCAGCAGCTTGGCCAAGCTACAAGAGACCCAGTACTTC. Its protein is CASSLAKLQETQYF. This chain joins TRBV5-4 and TRBJ2-5; D not certain. CDR1 and CDR2 (germline): SGHNT, YYREEE (reference sequence). The CDR3 totals 14 residues. Trimming stripped 0 bases from V and 2 bases from J, with 8 bases between.